This is a list of T cell receptor beta chains from one sample in a study of blood T cell repertoires in COVID-19. Profiled with immunoSEQ multiplex PCR; TCRdb holds only in-frame clones, not every one. The sample has about 160,000 clones, roughly 90% seen once. The sequenced sample was peripheral blood. The receptor source for this set is a man between 25 and 39 years old with COVID-19, enrolled during active disease. Both conserved end residues are part of each CDR3. D genes are given only for firm matches. Size values are once, few and many counts, or a class for expanded clones, and some rows have none.

D gene	clone size	V gene	J gene	CDR3 protein	CDR3 DNA
NA	NA	TRBV11-2	TRBJ2-3	CASSWGRVVSTDTQYF	TGTGCCAGCAGCTGGGGGCGGGTCGTGAGCACAGATACGCAGTATTTT
NA	NA	TRBV2	TRBJ1-1	CASSEWGGTEAFF	TGTGCCAGCAGTGAATGGGGGGGCACTGAAGCTTTCTTT
NA	NA	TRBV24-1	TRBJ2-1	CATSDSFGRGYNEQFF	TGTGCCACCAGTGATTCCTTTGGGAGAGGCTACAATGAGCAGTTCTTC
NA	NA	TRBV7-2	TRBJ1-5	CASSFIGYQPQHF	TGTGCCAGCAGCTTTATCGGGTATCAGCCCCAGCATTTT
NA	NA	TRBV27	TRBJ2-7	CASSLKGENYEQYF	TGTGCCAGCAGTTTAAAGGGGGAAAACTACGAGCAGTACTTC
TRBD1	NA	TRBV7-9	TRBJ2-7	CASSSTFGQGGYEQYF	TGTGCCAGCAGCTCTACCTTTGGACAGGGGGGCTACGAGCAGTACTTC
NA	few	TRBV30	TRBJ1-6	CAWSDGGATNSPLHF	TGTGCCTGGAGTGACGGAGGGGCGACAAATTCACCCCTCCACTTT
NA	NA	TRBV4-3	TRBJ1-3	CASSQDSGFSGNTIYF	TGCGCCAGCAGCCAAGATTCGGGGTTCTCTGGAAACACCATATATTTT
TRBD2	NA	TRBV2	TRBJ2-5	CASSGIAGTFQETQYF	TGTGCCAGCAGTGGCATAGCGGGGACGTTCCAAGAGACCCAGTACTTC
TRBD1	NA	TRBV19	TRBJ1-5	CASRPQGAFQPQHF	TGTGCCAGTAGGCCGCAGGGGGCGTTTCAGCCCCAGCATTTT
NA	NA	TRBV28	TRBJ2-7	CASGDSPRDEQYF	TGTGCCAGCGGTGACTCGCCACGGGACGAGCAGTACTTC
NA	NA	TRBV5-4	TRBJ2-3	CASSRTSTDTQYF	TGTGCCAGCAGCCGGACTAGCACAGATACGCAGTATTTT
NA	NA	TRBV3-1/TRBV3-2	TRBJ1-1	CASSQDRSQSGGTEAFF	TGTGCCAGCAGCCAAGATCGGTCTCAATCCGGGGGGACTGAAGCTTTCTTT
NA	NA	TRBV9	TRBJ2-5	CASSVGGETQYF	TGTGCCAGCAGCGTAGGAGGGGAGACCCAGTACTTC
NA	NA	TRBV6-5	TRBJ2-7	CASSYSAGDSYEQYF	TGTGCCAGCAGTTACTCCGCCGGAGACTCCTACGAGCAGTACTTC
NA	NA	TRBV4-3	TRBJ1-1	CASSQGLTRGNTEAFF	TGCGCCAGCAGCCAAGGCCTCACGCGGGGTAACACTGAAGCTTTCTTT
NA	NA	TRBV24-1	TRBJ2-1	CATSLPGASNEQFF	TGTGCCACCAGTTTACCAGGGGCGAGCAATGAGCAGTTCTTC
TRBD2	NA	TRBV28	TRBJ2-5	CASMADLGSGRSETQYF	TGTGCCAGCATGGCCGACCTGGGTAGCGGGAGGTCAGAGACCCAGTACTTC
TRBD2	NA	TRBV19	TRBJ2-1	CASSTRTSGGSKAEQFF	TGTGCCAGTAGTACCAGGACTAGCGGGGGTAGTAAGGCTGAGCAGTTCTTC
TRBD2	NA	TRBV27	TRBJ2-1	CASSPRVAGPWDNEQFF	TGTGCCAGCAGTCCCCGGGTAGCGGGCCCCTGGGACAATGAGCAGTTCTTC
TRBD1	NA	TRBV18	TRBJ2-7	CASSPGTGDEQYF	TGTGCCAGCTCACCAGGGACAGGGGACGAGCAGTACTTC